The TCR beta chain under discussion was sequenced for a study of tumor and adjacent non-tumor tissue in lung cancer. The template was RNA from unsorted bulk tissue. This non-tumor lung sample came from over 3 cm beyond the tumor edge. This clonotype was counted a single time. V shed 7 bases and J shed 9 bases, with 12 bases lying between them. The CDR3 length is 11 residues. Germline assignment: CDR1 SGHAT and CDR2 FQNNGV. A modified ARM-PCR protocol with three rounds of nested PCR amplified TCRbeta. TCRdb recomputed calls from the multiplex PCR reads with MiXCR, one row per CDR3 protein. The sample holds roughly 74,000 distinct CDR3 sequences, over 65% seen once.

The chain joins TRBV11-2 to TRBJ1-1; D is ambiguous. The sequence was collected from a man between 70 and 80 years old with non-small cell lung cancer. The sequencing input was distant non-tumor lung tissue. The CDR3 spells CASTTVNQAFF. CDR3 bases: TGTGCCAGCACCACGGTGAACCAAGCTTTCTTT.